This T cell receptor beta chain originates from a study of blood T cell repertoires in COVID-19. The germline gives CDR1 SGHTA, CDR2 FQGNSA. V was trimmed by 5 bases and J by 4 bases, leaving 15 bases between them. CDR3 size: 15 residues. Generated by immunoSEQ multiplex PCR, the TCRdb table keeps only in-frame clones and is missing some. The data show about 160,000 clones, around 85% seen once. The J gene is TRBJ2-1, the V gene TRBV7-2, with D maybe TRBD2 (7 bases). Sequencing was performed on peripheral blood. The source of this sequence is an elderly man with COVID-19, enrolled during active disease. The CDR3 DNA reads TGTGCCAGCAGCCGCGTGGGGGGGCCTTACAATGAGCAGTTCTTC. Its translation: CASSRVGGPYNEQFF.